These T cell receptor beta chains were read from a single sample in a study of CD8 T cells in Susac syndrome. Using its own MiXCR run on the immunoSEQ multiplex PCR reads, TCRdb lists one record per CDR3 protein. The sample holds tens of thousands of distinct CDR3 sequences, just over 90% seen once. The sample taken for sequencing was CD8+ T cells from PBMCs. Receptors were obtained from a human donor with multiple sclerosis. Each CDR3 is given with its conserved first and last residue. A D gene is named only where the DNA matches it firmly. The size field is filled for only some rows; it gives once, few, many or a size class.

>.|TRBJ2-7|few|TRBV5-6
CASSAGGDHYEQYF
TGTGCCAGCAGCGCAGGGGGGGACCACTACGAGCAGTACTTC
>.|TRBJ1-4|.|TRBV7-9
CAGGRSVELFF
TGTGCCGGGGGGCGGTCAGTCGAACTGTTTTTT
>TRBD1|TRBJ2-5|.|TRBV2
CASRGEDRAVETQYF
TGTGCCAGCAGGGGGGAGGACAGGGCAGTGGAGACCCAGTACTTC
>TRBD1|TRBJ1-1|.|TRBV7-9
CASTAPGQGETEAFF
TGTGCCAGCACCGCTCCGGGACAGGGGGAAACTGAAGCTTTCTTT
>.|TRBJ2-5|.|TRBV7-9
CASSLGPGETQYF
TGTGCCAGCAGCCTGGGGCCTGGGGAGACCCAGTACTTC
>.|TRBJ1-2|.|TRBV9
CASSVTGHYGYTF
TGTGCCAGCAGCGTAACAGGGCACTATGGCTACACCTTC
>.|TRBJ1-1|.|TRBV29-1
CSVLSGTLNTEAFF
TGCAGCGTTCTCTCAGGGACATTGAACACTGAAGCTTTCTTT
>.|TRBJ2-4|.|TRBV27
CASSPPGSTARNIQYF
TGTGCCAGCAGTCCCCCTGGGAGCACCGCGCGGAACATTCAGTACTTC
>.|TRBJ2-1|.|TRBV10-3
CAISETEEHTSSYNEQFF
TGTGCCATCAGTGAAACAGAGGAACACACAAGCTCCTACAATGAGCAGTTCTTC
>.|TRBJ2-3|.|TRBV27
CASGTQSTDTQYF
TGTGCCAGCGGGACACAATCCACAGATACGCAGTATTTT
>.|TRBJ2-2|.|TRBV29-1
CSVGIGQGGFTGELFF
TGCAGCGTTGGCATTGGGCAGGGAGGTTTCACCGGGGAGCTGTTTTTT
>.|TRBJ2-2|once|TRBV14
CASSTHLGRLTGELFF
TGTGCCAGCAGCACCCACCTAGGCCGGTTGACCGGGGAGCTGTTTTTT
>.|TRBJ2-7|.|TRBV15
CATSRVLLYEQYF
TGTGCCACCAGCAGAGTCCTGCTCTACGAGCAGTACTTC
>.|TRBJ2-3|.|TRBV7-9
CASSLQADTQYF
TGTGCCAGCAGCTTACAAGCAGATACGCAGTATTTT
>.|TRBJ2-3|.|TRBV2
CASVTDTQYF
TGTGCCAGTGTCACAGATACGCAGTATTTT
>.|TRBJ1-2|once|TRBV20-1
CSASVSGGNYGYTF
TGCAGTGCTAGTGTATCGGGGGGAAACTATGGCTACACCTTC
>TRBD1|TRBJ2-7|.|TRBV27
CASKFAGGYEQYF
TGTGCCAGCAAGTTCGCAGGGGGCTACGAGCAGTACTTC
>.|TRBJ1-2|.|TRBV30
CAWYPDGADYGYTF
TGTGCCTGGTACCCCGACGGCGCTGACTATGGCTACACCTTC
>.|TRBJ1-1|.|TRBV25-1
CASSPRGVDVAMNTEAFF
TGTGCCAGCAGCCCTAGAGGGGTTGACGTCGCCATGAACACTGAAGCTTTCTTT
>TRBD1|TRBJ1-1|once|TRBV13
CASSAGQGNTEAFF
TGTGCCAGCAGCGCCGGACAGGGGAACACTGAAGCTTTCTTT
>.|TRBJ1-2|.|TRBV19
CASSIQGFSYGYTF
TGTGCCAGTAGTATACAGGGGTTCTCCTATGGCTACACCTTC
>.|TRBJ1-2|.|TRBV29-1
CSVQIGWGEDGYTF
TGCAGCGTTCAAATTGGGTGGGGTGAGGATGGCTACACCTTC
>.|TRBJ1-1|once|TRBV30
CAWNSEDTEAFF
TGTGCCTGGAACTCGGAGGACACTGAAGCTTTCTTT
>.|TRBJ1-2|.|TRBV6-5
CASSYGYTF
TGTGCCAGCAGTTATGGCTACACCTTC
>TRBD1|TRBJ2-7|.|TRBV27
CASSFAGQGYEQYF
TGTGCCAGCAGTTTTGCGGGACAGGGCTACGAGCAGTACTTC
>.|TRBJ2-7|.|TRBV9
CASSGGGGGEQYF
TGTGCCAGCAGCGGAGGGGGGGGCGGCGAGCAGTACTTC
>.|TRBJ2-7|.|TRBV29-1
CSVEVPGTYEQYF
TGCAGCGTTGAAGTTCCGGGCACCTACGAGCAGTACTTC
>.|TRBJ2-2|.|TRBV28
CASSLAGSNTGELFF
TGTGCCAGCAGTTTAGCAGGTTCGAACACCGGGGAGCTGTTTTTT
>.|TRBJ1-5|.|TRBV4-3
CASSQDGGSQPQHF
TGCGCCAGCAGCCAAGATGGAGGAAGTCAGCCCCAGCATTTT
>TRBD2|TRBJ2-5|.|TRBV7-9
CASSPRLAGMKTQYF
TGTGCCAGCAGCCCACGACTAGCGGGGATGAAGACCCAGTACTTC
>TRBD2|TRBJ2-1|.|TRBV7-9
CASSSRPSGNSYNEQFF
TGTGCCAGCAGCTCCCGCCCTAGCGGGAACTCCTACAATGAGCAGTTCTTC
>TRBD2|TRBJ2-7|.|TRBV20-1
CSASRSGGHYEQYF
TGCAGTGCTAGTAGGAGCGGGGGGCACTACGAGCAGTACTTC
>TRBD2|TRBJ2-3|.|TRBV13
CASSLEGPQFVDPGLGGDTQYF
TGTGCCAGCAGCTTAGAGGGGCCCCAGTTCGTTGACCCGGGACTAGGTGGAGATACGCAGTATTTT